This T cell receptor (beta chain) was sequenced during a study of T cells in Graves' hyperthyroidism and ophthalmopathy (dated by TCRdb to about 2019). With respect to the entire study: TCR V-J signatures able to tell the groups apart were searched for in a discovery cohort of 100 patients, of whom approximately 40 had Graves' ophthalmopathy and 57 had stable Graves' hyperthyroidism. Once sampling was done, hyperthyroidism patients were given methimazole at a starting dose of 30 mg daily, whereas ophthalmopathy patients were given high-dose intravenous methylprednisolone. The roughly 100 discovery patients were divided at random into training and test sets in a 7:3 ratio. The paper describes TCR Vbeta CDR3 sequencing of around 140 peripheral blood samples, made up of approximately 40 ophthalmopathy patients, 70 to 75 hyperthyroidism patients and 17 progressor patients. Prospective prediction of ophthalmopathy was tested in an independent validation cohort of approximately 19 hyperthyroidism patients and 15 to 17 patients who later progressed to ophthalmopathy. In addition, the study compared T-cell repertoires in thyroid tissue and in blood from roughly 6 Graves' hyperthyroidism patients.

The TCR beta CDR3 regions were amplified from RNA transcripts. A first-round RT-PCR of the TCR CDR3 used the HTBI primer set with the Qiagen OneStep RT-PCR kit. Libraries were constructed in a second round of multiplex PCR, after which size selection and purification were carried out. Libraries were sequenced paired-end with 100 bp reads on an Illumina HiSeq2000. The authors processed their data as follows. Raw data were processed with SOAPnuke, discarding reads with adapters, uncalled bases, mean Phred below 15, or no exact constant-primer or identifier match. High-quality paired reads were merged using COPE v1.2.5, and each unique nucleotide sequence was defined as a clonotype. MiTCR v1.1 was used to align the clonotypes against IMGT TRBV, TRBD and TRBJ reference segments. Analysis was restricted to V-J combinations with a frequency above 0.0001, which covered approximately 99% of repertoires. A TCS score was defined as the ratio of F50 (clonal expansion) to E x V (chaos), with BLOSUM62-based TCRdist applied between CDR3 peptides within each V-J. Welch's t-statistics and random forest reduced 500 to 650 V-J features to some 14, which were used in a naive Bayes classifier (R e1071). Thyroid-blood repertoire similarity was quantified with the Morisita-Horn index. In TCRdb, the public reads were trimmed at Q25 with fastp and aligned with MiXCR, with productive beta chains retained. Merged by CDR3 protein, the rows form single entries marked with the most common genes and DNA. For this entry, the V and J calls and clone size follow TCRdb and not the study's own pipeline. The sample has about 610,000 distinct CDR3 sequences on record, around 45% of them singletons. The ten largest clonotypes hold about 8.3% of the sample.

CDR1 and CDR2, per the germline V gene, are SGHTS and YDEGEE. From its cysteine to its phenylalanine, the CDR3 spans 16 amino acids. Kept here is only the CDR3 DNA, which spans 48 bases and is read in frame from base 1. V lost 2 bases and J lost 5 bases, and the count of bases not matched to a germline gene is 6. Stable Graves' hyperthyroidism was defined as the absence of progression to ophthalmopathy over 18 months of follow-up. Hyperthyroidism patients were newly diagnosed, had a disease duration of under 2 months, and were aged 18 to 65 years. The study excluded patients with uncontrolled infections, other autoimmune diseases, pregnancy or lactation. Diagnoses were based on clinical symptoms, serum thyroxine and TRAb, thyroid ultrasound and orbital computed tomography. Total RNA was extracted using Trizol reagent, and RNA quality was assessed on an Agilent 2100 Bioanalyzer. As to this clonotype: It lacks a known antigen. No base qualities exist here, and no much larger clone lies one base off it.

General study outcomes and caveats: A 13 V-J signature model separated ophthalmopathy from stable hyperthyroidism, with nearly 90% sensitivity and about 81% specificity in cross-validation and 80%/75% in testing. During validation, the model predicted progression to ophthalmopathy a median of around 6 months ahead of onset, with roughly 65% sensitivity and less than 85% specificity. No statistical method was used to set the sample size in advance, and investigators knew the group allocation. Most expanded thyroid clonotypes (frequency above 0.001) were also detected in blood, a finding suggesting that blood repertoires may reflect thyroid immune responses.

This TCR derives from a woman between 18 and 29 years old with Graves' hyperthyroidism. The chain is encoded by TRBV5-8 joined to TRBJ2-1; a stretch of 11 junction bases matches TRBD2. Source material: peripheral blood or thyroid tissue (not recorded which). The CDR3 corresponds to CASSLPGTSGNNEQFF. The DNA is TGTGCCAGCAGCTTACCCGGGACTAGCGGAAACAATGAGCAGTTCTTC.